The present TCR beta chain was sequenced within a study of Ad26.COV2.S vaccination and SARS-CoV-2 variants (dated by TCRdb to the early 2020s). Context from the whole study: Vaccine-arm donors were drawn from COV1001, a multicentre, randomized, double-blind, placebo-controlled phase I-IIa trial of Ad26.COV2.S in healthy adults. Dosing of Ad26.COV2.S was intramuscular, at either 5x10^10 or 1x10^11 viral particles, delivered as one shot or as two shots spaced 56 days apart. Investigators remained blinded to trial group allocation during experiments and outcome assessment. The TCR-sequenced set comprised about 32 samples: about 19 Ad26.COV2.S vaccine recipients, 5 placebo recipients and 8 SARS-CoV-2 convalescent individuals. Trial participants were randomized into five groups of five, in which low-dose or high-dose Ad26.COV2.S was given once or twice, or placebo was given on both occasions. The specificity and breadth of SARS-CoV-2-reactive T cell receptors after Ad26.COV2.S vaccination were assessed by TCRbeta repertoire sequencing. Results and caveats for the whole study, not just this receptor: After vaccination, substantial breadth of spike-specific CD8+ and CD4+ T cell responses was reported. Comparable non-spike TCR breadth was observed between vaccine and placebo recipients, consistent with only spike being contained in the vaccine. Compared with placebo recipients, Ad26.COV2.S recipients showed higher spike-specific TCR breadth (P = 0.0014). The authors noted that the TCR breadth and depth analyses may have underestimated total T cell responses. The study lacked the statistical power to compare responses across vaccine doses or regimens.

This clone appeared once. Its antigen is currently not known. There are no base qualities to consult, and no much larger clone falls within one base. Different DNA sequences within this sample yield the same CDR3. TCRbeta CDR3 regions were sequenced with the immunoSEQ Assay. After extraction, genomic DNA underwent amplification by bias-controlled multiplex PCR, followed by high-throughput sequencing. Per the authors' processing: To quantify the absolute abundance of each unique TCRbeta CDR3 region, sequences were collapsed and filtered. T cell fraction was estimated by normalizing TCRbeta template counts to usable DNA, with usable DNA measured through amplification of reference genes found in all nucleated cells. Repertoire TCRs were annotated as SARS-CoV-2-specific when V gene, CDR3 amino acid sequence and J gene were exactly matched to a known reactive TCR set. The reference SARS-CoV-2 TCR set came from MIRA and was filtered for enrichment in COVID-19-positive ImmuneCODE repertoires, removing public or cross-reactive TCRs. Drawing on the MIRA antigens, annotated TCRs were analysed further at the level of specific ORF or position within ORF. Breadth was defined as the number of annotated unique rearrangements divided by the total number of unique productive rearrangements, and depth was defined as the summed frequency of the annotated unique rearrangements. Two-sided Wilcoxon rank-sum tests were applied when comparing TCR breadth between groups. TCRdb took this table from immuneACCESS and kept in-frame rearrangements with V and J called. Such tables lack part of the clones; where checked against another copy, unresolved V genes explain under half of the gap, and the rest is unexplained. Clone size and the V and J calls come from that table; the DNA yielded D and trimming. Recorded for this sample are about 430,000 clones; about 93% of them occurred a single time. Of the sample, 12% is held by the ten largest clones.

The treatment or condition label of this sample denotes: some 20 received Ad26.COV2.S at low or high dose, single or two shots; 5 received placebo; per-sample allocation not given. For vaccine and placebo recipients, repertoires were sequenced using samples collected on day 63 after the first injection. Cohort 1b enrolled about two dozen adults aged 18-55 years at a single site in Boston, USA, between 29 July and 7 August 2020. Ad26.COV2.S consisted of a replication-incompetent adenovirus type 26 vector by which a prefusion-stabilized SARS-CoV-2 spike protein from the original Wuhan strain was expressed. The specimen comprised peripheral blood, sampled in a trial of Ad26.COV2.S vaccine versus placebo. The sequence came from a person between 18 and 60 years old who received the Ad26.COV2.S COVID-19 vaccine or a placebo.

The bases are TGTGCCAGTAGTCCAGGACAAATCTACGAGCAGTACTTC. The resulting protein is CASSPGQIYEQYF. The rearranged chain carries TRBV19 and TRBJ2-7, with TRBD1 as a weak D call on 5 bases. The CDR3 holds 13 amino acids from the cysteine to the phenylalanine. Only the CDR3 portion is preserved as DNA: 39 bases, with reading frame beginning at the first base. The germline V gene (reference sequence) provides CDR1 LNHDA and CDR2 SQIVND. Trimming at the junction amounts to 5 bases on V and 3 bases on J, and the germline ends lie 11 bases apart.